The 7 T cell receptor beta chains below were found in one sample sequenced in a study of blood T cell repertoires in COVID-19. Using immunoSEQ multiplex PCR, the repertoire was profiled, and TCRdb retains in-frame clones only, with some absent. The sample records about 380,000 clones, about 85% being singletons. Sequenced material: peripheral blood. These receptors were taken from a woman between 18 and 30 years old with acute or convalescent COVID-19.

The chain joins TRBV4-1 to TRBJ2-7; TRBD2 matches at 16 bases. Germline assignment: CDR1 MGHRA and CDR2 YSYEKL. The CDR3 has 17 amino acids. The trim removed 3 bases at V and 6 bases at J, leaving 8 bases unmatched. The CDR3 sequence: CASSQGLAGGPGSEQYF. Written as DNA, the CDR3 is TGCGCCAGCAGCCAGGGACTAGCGGGAGGGCCCGGCAGCGAGCAGTACTTC.

DNA of the CDR3: TGTGCCAGCAGTCCACCACGGGCAACTAATGAAAAACTGTTTTTT. Its protein product is CASSPPRATNEKLFF. This chain uses TRBV28 with TRBJ1-4; D unclear. Trimming cost V 5 bases and J 0 bases, with 10 bases left between them. Germline assignment: CDR1 MDHEN and CDR2 SYDVKM. The CDR3 runs to 15 residues.

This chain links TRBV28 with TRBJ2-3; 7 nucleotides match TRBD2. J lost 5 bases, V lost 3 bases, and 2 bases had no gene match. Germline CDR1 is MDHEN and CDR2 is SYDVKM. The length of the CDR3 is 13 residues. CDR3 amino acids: CASSFGGGDTQYF. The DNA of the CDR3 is TGTGCCAGCAGTTTTGGGGGGGGAGATACGCAGTATTTT.

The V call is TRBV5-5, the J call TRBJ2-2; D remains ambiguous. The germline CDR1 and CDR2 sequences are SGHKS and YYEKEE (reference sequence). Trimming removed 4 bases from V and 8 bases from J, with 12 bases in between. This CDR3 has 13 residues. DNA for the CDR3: TGTGCCAGCAGCAAGAAAATCAGGGGGGAGCTGTTTTTT. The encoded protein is CASSKKIRGELFF.

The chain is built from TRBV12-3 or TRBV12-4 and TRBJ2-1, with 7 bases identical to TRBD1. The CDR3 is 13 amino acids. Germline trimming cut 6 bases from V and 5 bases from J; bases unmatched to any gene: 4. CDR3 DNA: TGTGCCAGCAGCCGGGACAGTCACAATGAGCAGTTCTTC. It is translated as CASSRDSHNEQFF.

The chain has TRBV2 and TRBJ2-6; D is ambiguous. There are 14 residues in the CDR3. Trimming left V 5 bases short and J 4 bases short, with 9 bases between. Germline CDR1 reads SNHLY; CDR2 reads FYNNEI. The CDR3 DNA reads TGTGCCAGCAGTCCCCAGGCCGGGGCCAACGTCCTGACTTTC. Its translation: CASSPQAGANVLTF.

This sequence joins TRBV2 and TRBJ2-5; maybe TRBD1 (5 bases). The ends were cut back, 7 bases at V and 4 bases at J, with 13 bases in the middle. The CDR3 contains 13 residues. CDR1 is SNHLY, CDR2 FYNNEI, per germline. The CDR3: CASKLRQGETQYF. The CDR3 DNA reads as TGTGCCAGCAAACTTCGCCAGGGAGAGACCCAGTACTTC.